Following are 9 T cell receptor beta chains from one sample sequenced in a study of shared clonotypes between healthy human individuals. Libraries were prepared by immunoSEQ multiplex PCR; TCRdb keeps only in-frame clonotypes and omits some of them. The sample consists of hundreds of thousands of clones, roughly 79% of them appearing once. Sequencing used PBMCs. These receptor sequences come from a woman between 40 and 55 years old in good health. Some clones in this sample may be carry-over from other donors' samples.

V is TRBV5-4 and J is TRBJ1-4; D might be TRBD1 (5 bases). This CDR3 has 16 amino acids. Germline CDR1 reads SGHNT; CDR2 reads YYREEE (reference sequence). The germline V and J ends were trimmed by 4 bases and 3 bases, with 16 bases remaining between them. The CDR3 DNA reads as TGTGCCAGCAGCCGGGACTCGGGGGACGCTAATGAAAAACTGTTTTTT. This gives the protein CASSRDSGDANEKLFF.

The V and J genes are TRBV7-2 and TRBJ2-2; D not certain. Per germline, CDR1 SGHTA and CDR2 FQGNSA. With 2 bases removed from V and 5 bases from J, the gap between germline ends came to 6 bases. The CDR3 is made up of 13 amino acids. This CDR3 is CASSLSVTGELFF. CDR3 in DNA: TGTGCCAGCAGCTTATCGGTGACCGGGGAGCTGTTTTTT.

This chain links TRBV4-1 with TRBJ2-5, with 10 bases fitting TRBD2. The V segment lost 0 bases and the J segment 1 base; nucleotides outside the gene matches: 5. This CDR3 spans 17 amino acids. Germline V gene data show CDR1 as MGHRA and CDR2 as YSYEKL. The CDR3 sequence: CASSQDGTSAIQETQYF. The CDR3, as DNA: TGCGCCAGCAGCCAAGATGGGACTAGCGCCATCCAAGAGACCCAGTACTTC.

Comments on this clone: Other DNA sequences within the sample encode an identical CDR3. This sequence joins TRBV10-3 and TRBJ2-4; 8 nucleotides line up with TRBD1. The V gene end was trimmed by 2 bases and the J gene end by 7 bases; junction bases not matched to a gene: 1. This CDR3 spans 13 amino acids. From germline, CDR1 is ENHRY and CDR2 SYGVKD. The CDR3 region has the DNA TGTGCCATCAGTGAGGGGACAGGTAACATTCAGTACTTC. Residues: CAISEGTGNIQYF.

The J gene is TRBJ2-3, the V gene TRBV5-6; TRBD2 matches at 7 bases. This CDR3 spans 16 amino acids. V was clipped by 0 bases and J by 0 bases; unmatched bases: 4. The germline CDR1 and CDR2 sequences are SGHDT and YYEEEE. This CDR3 is CASSLAISGSTDTQYF. The CDR3 coding sequence is TGTGCCAGCAGCTTGGCCATTAGCGGGAGCACAGATACGCAGTATTTT.

This clone has only one observation. A read error is likely here: a far larger clone is one base away. The chain couples TRBV30 to TRBJ1-2, with a possible D match to TRBD1 (5 bases). V lost 1 base to trimming and J lost 7 bases, with 10 bases between them. Looked up from germline, CDR1 is GTSNPN and CDR2 is SVGIG (reference sequence). This CDR3 has 12 amino acids. CDR3 bases: TGTGCCTGGAGTGAACAGGCCAGTGGCTACACCTTC. It is translated as CAWSEQASGYTF.

The V and J genes are TRBV9 and TRBJ1-3, with D possibly matching TRBD1 (5 bases). Trimming took off 0 bases at V and 0 bases at J, with 13 bases between the two ends. Per the germline V gene, CDR1 is SGDLS and CDR2 is YYNGEE. The CDR3 contains 17 residues. CDR3 sequence: CASSVAMGQVSGNTIYF. The CDR3 DNA reads TGTGCCAGCAGCGTAGCTATGGGGCAGGTCTCTGGAAACACCATATATTTT.

The table lists this clone with a few counts. V usage is TRBV29-1 and J usage is TRBJ2-2; D is perhaps TRBD2 (6 bases). This CDR3 contains 12 residues. The germline V gene encodes CDR1 SQVTM and CDR2 ANQGSEA. V was clipped by 4 bases and J by 7 bases, with 10 bases between them. This chain's CDR3 is CSVGRVVGELFF. As DNA, the CDR3 is TGCAGCGTTGGGAGGGTTGTCGGGGAGCTGTTTTTT.

Points on this clone: A read error likely explains this, since a far larger clone differs by one base. The CDR3 end shows no conserved phenylalanine or tryptophan, and so a read error is likely. The chain carries TRBV6-1 and TRBJ1-1; no definite D call. The V end was cut by 4 bases, the J end by 0 bases, with 15 bases between. The CDR3 contains 16 residues. Looked up from germline, CDR1 is MNHNS and CDR2 is SASEGT. The CDR3 protein is CASSVRNSRMNTEAFS. CDR3 DNA: TGTGCCAGCAGTGTAAGGAACAGCCGGATGAACACTGAAGCTTTCTCT.